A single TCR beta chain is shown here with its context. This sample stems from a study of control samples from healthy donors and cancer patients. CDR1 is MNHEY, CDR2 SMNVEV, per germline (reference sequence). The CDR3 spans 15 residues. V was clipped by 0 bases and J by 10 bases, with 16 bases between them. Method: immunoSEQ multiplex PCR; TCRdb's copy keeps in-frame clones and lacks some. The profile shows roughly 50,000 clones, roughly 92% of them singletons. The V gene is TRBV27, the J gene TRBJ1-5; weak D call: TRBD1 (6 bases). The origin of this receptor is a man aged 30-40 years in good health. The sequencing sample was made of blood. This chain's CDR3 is CASSLSGGGSGPQHF. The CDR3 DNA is TGTGCCAGCAGTTTATCGGGAGGGGGAAGTGGTCCCCAGCATTTT.